Below, one T cell receptor beta chain is given with its context. Its target is unknown. TCRdb's copy holds only in-frame clones and misses some; the assay was immunoSEQ multiplex PCR. The table shows some 79,000 clones, with less than 90% occurring only once. The CDR3 extends over 13 amino acids. Trimming removed 3 bases from V and 4 bases from J; junction bases left unmatched: 1. CDR1 and CDR2 from the germline V gene are SGHNT and YYREEE (reference sequence). The entry originates in a study of graft-versus-host responses after intestinal transplantation. Overall study: Multivisceral, liver-intestinal, or isolated intestinal transplants were received by the recipients.

Broader study findings: Early post-transplant HvG declines tracked with peak circulating GvH clone levels. The marrow of recipients harbored GvH clones, and ileum or blood showed some of them first. High graft-versus-host to host-versus-graft T cell clonal ratios marked allografts of patients with graft-donor macrochimerism.

The source material was unstimulated CD4+ T cells sorted from spleen or lymph node cells, sampled before intestinal transplant. The TCR originated in a human donor who received an intestinal transplant. The rearrangement links TRBV5-4 to TRBJ1-1; 9 bases match TRBD1. The CDR3 coding sequence is TGTGCCAGCAGCTCGACAGGGGGCACTGAAGCTTTCTTT. It codes for CASSSTGGTEAFF.